The present T cell receptor (beta chain) was sequenced within a study of T-cell reconstitution after alpha-beta-depleted transplantation in children (dated by TCRdb to 2016 to 2017). At the level of the whole study: Using TCR repertoire profiling, the study quantitatively followed how T-cell immune reconstitution unfolded in children after TCRalphabeta/CD19-depleted allogeneic hematopoietic cell transplantation.

Preparation of the library involved PCR. TCRdb lists the instrument as Illumina HiSeq 2500. To normalize quantification of the TCRbeta repertoire, the TCR libraries were built with molecular barcoding that relied on unique molecular identifiers. TCRdb itself trimmed the public reads at Q25 with fastp, ran MiXCR and retained productive beta chains. Each entry is one CDR3 protein sequence, shown with its most common DNA and genes. This sample is represented by about 360,000 distinct CDR3 sequences; about an eighth of them were singletons. The top ten clonotypes cover approximately 4.2% of the sample. The CDR3 numbers 13 residues from cysteine through phenylalanine. The kept DNA is CDR3 alone, 39 bases in frame from the first base. CDR1 and CDR2, looked up from the germline V gene, are SGHRS and YFSETQ. The V end loses 0 bases and the J end loses 7 bases, and a stretch of 8 bases separates them. This clonotype was picked up a small number of times. Which antigen it targets is not known. Base quality data are lacking; no much larger clone is found one base away.

This receptor was obtained from a human donor who donated a stem cell graft to a child with Fanconi anemia. The sequence is built from TRBV5-1 and TRBJ2-1, with no confidently assigned D gene. This sample comprised PBMCs, obtained from the stem cell graft. The nucleotide sequence reads as follows: TGCGCCAGCAGCTTGGTCCCCATGAATGAGCAGTTCTTC. The resulting protein is CASSLVPMNEQFF. Here the CDR3 is joined to the reference TRBV5-1 and TRBJ2-1 genes, and the full variable domain is: KAGVTQTPRYLIKTRGQQVTLSCSPISGHRSVSWYQQTPGQGLQFLFEYFSETQRNKGNFPGRFSGRQFSNSRSEMNVSTLELGDSALYLCASSLVPMNEQFFGPGTRLTVL.